The next 26 T cell receptor beta chains were all read from a single sample in a study of CD8 T cells in ankylosing spondylitis. TCRdb analysed the 5' RACE reads with MiXCR anew, one entry per CDR3 protein. The repertoire consists of tens of thousands of distinct CDR3 sequences, with 10% occurring once and the leading ten covering around 16%. The specimen was blood, either unsorted or a sorted T cell fraction (not recorded which). The receptors originated from a male donor with ankylosing spondylitis or in good health (not recorded which).

Many counts were recorded for this clonotype. The chain employs TRBV2 and TRBJ2-2; D is uncertain. Trimming took off 2 bases at V and 4 bases at J, with 11 bases between the two ends. The CDR3 runs 15 residues. CDR1 is SNHLY and CDR2 is FYNNEI in the germline V gene. CDR3 DNA: TGTGCCAGCAGTGAAATTTTGGGATCCACCGGGGAGCTGTTTTTT. Protein: CASSEILGSTGELFF.

This clonotype was observed at least ten times. The chain combines TRBV27 with TRBJ2-7; 8 bases fit TRBD1. The ends lost 5 bases at V and 4 bases at J; junction bases unmatched: 16. CDR3 length: 17 amino acids. Germline-derived CDR1 and CDR2 are MNHEY and SMNVEV (reference sequence). CDR3 bases: TGTGCCAGCAGTCGAAATCAGGGGGCCACCGGTAATTACGAGCAGTACTTC. Encoded protein: CASSRNQGATGNYEQYF.

This clonotype was seen at least ten times. The V gene is TRBV5-1, the J gene TRBJ2-1; the D gene could be TRBD1 or TRBD2 (8 bases each). Looked up from germline, CDR1 is SGHRS and CDR2 is YFSETQ. This CDR3 has 18 amino acids. V lost 4 bases and J 4 bases, leaving 24 bases between the germline ends. CDR3 residues: CASSREDRALAGYNEQFF. CDR3 nucleotide sequence: TGCGCCAGCAGCCGAGAGGACAGGGCCCTAGCGGGTTACAATGAGCAGTTCTTC.

This clonotype was seen ten or more times. The V call is TRBV13, the J call TRBJ2-7, with D possibly TRBD1 on 6 matching bases. V lost 5 bases to trimming and J lost 3 bases, with 11 bases between them. CDR1 is PRHDT and CDR2 is FYEKMQ in the germline V gene (reference sequence). The length of the CDR3 is 13 residues. CDR3 DNA sequence: TGTGCCAGCAGCCAGGGACATCTCTACGAGCAGTACTTC. It codes for CASSQGHLYEQYF.

The chain couples TRBV7-9 to TRBJ2-2, with TRBD1 matching 7 bases. The CDR3 runs 15 residues. CDR1 and CDR2 from the germline V gene are SEHNR and FQNEAQ (reference sequence). The CDR3 DNA is TGTGCGTGCAGCCCATGGACAGGGAACACCGGGGAGCTGTTTTTT. Translation: CACSPWTGNTGELFF.

The V and J genes are TRBV19 and TRBJ2-7; D is undetermined. Between the trimmed V and J ends, which lost 3 bases and 2 bases, there was a span of 11 bases. The CDR3 consists of 14 residues. From germline, CDR1 is LNHDA and CDR2 SQIVND (reference sequence). CDR3 sequence reads: CASSMNTLTYEQYF. CDR3 DNA: TGTGCCAGTAGTATGAATACCTTAACCTACGAGCAGTACTTC.

In its sample, this clonotype was seen many times. V gene TRBV20-1 combines with J gene TRBJ2-3, with D perhaps matching TRBD2 (6 bases). Germline V CDR1 and CDR2: DFQATT, SNEGSKA (reference sequence). This CDR3 has 14 residues. Trimming removed 0 bases at V and 5 bases at J, with 12 bases between. The CDR3 spells CSAREGGVRDTQYF. The CDR3 DNA reads TGCAGTGCTAGAGAGGGGGGAGTCAGAGATACGCAGTATTTT.

This clonotype was recorded at least ten times. The chain links TRBV5-1 to TRBJ2-4; 12 bases align to TRBD2. After removal of 4 bases from V and 1 base from J, the junction contained 9 bases not matched to a gene. The length of the CDR3 is 18 residues. CDR1 is SGHRS, CDR2 YFSETQ, per germline. The CDR3 region is CASSATSGRTLAKNIQYF. DNA for the CDR3: TGCGCCAGCAGCGCGACTAGCGGGAGAACGTTGGCCAAAAACATTCAGTACTTC. The full variable domain, in which reference TRBV5-1 and TRBJ2-4 provide the parts outside the CDR3, is KAGVTQTPRYLIKTRGQQVTLSCSPISGHRSVSWYQQTPGQGLQFLFEYFSETQRNKGNFPGRFSGRQFSNSRSEMNVSTLELGDSALYLCASSATSGRTLAKNIQYFGAGTRLSVL.

This clonotype was detected many times. This chain connects TRBV20-1 to TRBJ1-1; D perhaps matches TRBD1 (5 bases). This CDR3 has 11 amino acids. The germline CDR1 and CDR2 sequences are DFQATT and SNEGSKA (reference sequence). The germline V and J ends were trimmed by 1 base and 5 bases, with 5 bases remaining between them. Here the CDR3 reads CSARGQTEAFF. CDR3 nucleotide sequence: TGCAGTGCTAGAGGACAGACTGAAGCTTTCTTT.

This clonotype came up many times. This chain uses TRBV5-8 with TRBJ2-3; D unclear. CDR3 length: 13 residues. Trimming took 0 bases from V and 7 from J, leaving 9 bases between them. Germline-derived CDR1 and CDR2 are SGHTS and YDEGEE. For the CDR3, the DNA is TGTGCCAGCAGCTTGGGAGAAGTAAATACGCAGTATTTT. The encoded protein is CASSLGEVNTQYF. Combining the CDR3 with reference TRBV5-8 and TRBJ2-3 gives the whole variable domain EAGVTQSPTHLIKTRGQQATLRCSPISGHTSVYWYQQALGLGLQFLLWYDEGEERNRGNFPPRFSGRQFPNYSSELNVNALELEDSALYLCASSLGEVNTQYFGPGTRLTVL.

This clonotype appeared many times. The gene calls are TRBV5-1 and TRBJ2-7, with 10 bases aligning to TRBD1. J gave up 2 bases and V 4 bases, and 3 bases lay outside the gene matches. Looked up from germline, CDR1 is SGHRS and CDR2 is YFSETQ. The CDR3 contains 14 residues. The CDR3 DNA reads as TGCGCCAGCAGCGTCGGACAGGGGGCCTACGAGCAGTACTTC. This sequence encodes CASSVGQGAYEQYF.

This clonotype was seen a handful of times. The chain links TRBV24-1 to TRBJ1-1; no definite D call. Trimming pared 12 bases from V and 4 bases from J, leaving 23 bases between. Germline CDR1 is KGHDR and CDR2 is SFDVKD. This CDR3 spans 15 amino acids. In DNA form, the CDR3 reads TGTGCCCGCCGCCACCAGTGGGAGGATCGCACTGAAGCTTTCTTT. Translating gives CARRHQWEDRTEAFF.

This clonotype was recorded at least ten times. The V and J genes are TRBV9 and TRBJ2-3; no reliable D call. The CDR3 is 16 amino acids. V gave up 4 bases and J gave up 2 bases, with 17 bases separating them. The V gene's germline CDR1 is SGDLS and CDR2 YYNGEE. CDR3 bases: TGTGCCAGCAGCCACCCACCGGCCCAATCCACAGATACGCAGTATTTT. Its translation is CASSHPPAQSTDTQYF.

In its sample, this clonotype was seen many times. V is TRBV4-3 and J is TRBJ2-1; D may be TRBD1 (5 bases). Trimming shortened V by 1 base and J by 6 bases, and 13 bases separated the two germline ends. The CDR3 covers 15 residues. Germline CDR1 reads LGHNA; CDR2 reads YSLEER. Written as DNA, the CDR3 is TGCGCCAGCAGCCAAGGTCAGGGATCGGGCAATGAGCAGTTCTTC. It specifies CASSQGQGSGNEQFF.

The rearrangement joins TRBV2 to TRBJ2-5; weak D call: TRBD2 (7 bases). V was trimmed by 7 bases and J by 0 bases, leaving 15 bases between them. Looked up from germline, CDR1 is SNHLY and CDR2 is FYNNEI. CDR3 length: 15 residues. CDR3 DNA: TGTGCCAGCACGGGGGGCAGACCCCACCAAGAGACCCAGTACTTC. As protein: CASTGGRPHQETQYF. Full variable domain (missing parts from reference TRBV2 and TRBJ2-5): EPEVTQTPSHQVTQMGQEVILRCVPISNHLYFYWYRQILGQKVEFLVSFYNNEISEKSEIFDDQFSVERPDGSNFTLKIRSTKLEDSAMYFCASTGGRPHQETQYFGPGTRLLVL.

The chain combines TRBV7-9 with TRBJ1-6, with unresolved D. Between the trimmed V and J ends, which lost 5 bases and 6 bases, there was a span of 8 bases. Germline V lookup: CDR1 SEHNR, CDR2 FQNEAQ (reference sequence). The CDR3 totals 13 residues. Here the CDR3 DNA reads TGTGCCAGCAGCCCTAGAATTAATTCACCCCTCCACTTT. It specifies CASSPRINSPLHF.

This clonotype was seen at least ten times. This chain joins TRBV6-2 or TRBV6-3 and TRBJ2-1; 8 nucleotides match TRBD1. V trimming: 9 bases; J trimming: 2 bases; junction bases outside the gene matches: 6. The length of the CDR3 is 14 residues. CDR1 is MNHEY and CDR2 is SVGEGT in the germline V gene. CDR3 DNA: TGTGCCAGTAGAACAGGGGGAACCTACAATGAGCAGTTCTTC. Translating gives CASRTGGTYNEQFF.

In this sample, this clonotype turned up many times. This chain uses TRBV5-1 with TRBJ2-3; 7 nucleotides agree with TRBD2. V lost 3 bases, J lost 1 base, and 17 bases stayed unmatched. Germline-derived CDR1 and CDR2 are SGHRS and YFSETQ. This CDR3 has 19 residues. CDR3 region: CASSSNYKGRGLRTDTQYF. Here the CDR3 DNA reads TGCGCCAGCAGCTCAAACTATAAAGGGAGGGGCCTACGCACAGATACGCAGTATTTT.

This clonotype has a count of ten or more. V and J are TRBV20-1 and TRBJ2-5, with 7 nucleotides matching TRBD1. Losses at the gene ends were 1 base for V and 3 bases for J; bases not matched to a gene: 11. Germline V gives CDR1 DFQATT, CDR2 SNEGSKA (reference sequence). The CDR3 has 16 residues. The CDR3 DNA reads as TGCAGTGCTAGAGCTGCTACCCGGGACAGCAAAGAGACCCAGTACTTC. Translation gives CSARAATRDSKETQYF.

This clonotype has ten or more counts. The genes are TRBV6-2 or TRBV6-3 and TRBJ2-7; D uncertain. V gave up 7 bases and J gave up 2 bases, with 15 bases separating them. CDR3 length equals 14 residues. The germline gives CDR1 MNHEY, CDR2 SVGEGT. In DNA, the CDR3 is TGTGCCAGCACCCTGGACGGGCCAACCTACGAGCAGTACTTC. This sequence encodes CASTLDGPTYEQYF.

The V and J genes are TRBV7-2 and TRBJ2-7; TRBD1 matches 7 bases. Germline V CDR1 and CDR2: SGHTA, FQGNSA. There are 14 residues in the CDR3. With V trimmed by 5 bases and J by 3 bases, 7 bases remained unmatched. The CDR3 region is CASSRWTGGYEQYF. The CDR3 DNA follows: TGTGCCAGCAGCCGATGGACAGGCGGCTACGAGCAGTACTTC.

This clonotype turned up a few times. The chain recombines TRBV5-1 with TRBJ2-7; 7 bases are a match to TRBD2. Trimming removed 4 bases from V and 3 bases from J; junction bases left unmatched: 10. Germline V lookup: CDR1 SGHRS, CDR2 YFSETQ. The CDR3 extends over 15 amino acids. The CDR3 region has the DNA TGCGCCAGCAGCCCCTTTCCCGGGGAGGGCTACGAGCAGTACTTC. Translated: CASSPFPGEGYEQYF.

Many counts were recorded for this clonotype. This chain uses TRBV6-1 with TRBJ2-1; 12 bases agree with TRBD2. Germline-derived CDR1 and CDR2 are MNHNS and SASEGT. Trimming removed 6 bases from V and 6 bases from J; junction bases left unmatched: 6. The CDR3 is made up of 15 amino acids. CDR3 DNA sequence: TGTGCCAGCAGCCGCCTAGCGGGAGGGACCAATGAGCAGTTCTTC. Its translation: CASSRLAGGTNEQFF.

This clonotype was recorded many times. The DNA of the CDR3 is TGTGCCAGCACCTTCACCGGGGGAGGTCGGGGGGAGCTGTTTTTT. This gives the protein CASTFTGGGRGELFF. This rearrangement joins TRBV27 to TRBJ2-2; TRBD2 might be the D (6 bases). Trimming pared 7 bases from V and 8 bases from J, leaving 20 bases between. The CDR3 runs 15 residues. CDR1 is MNHEY, CDR2 SMNVEV, per germline (reference sequence).

This clonotype was seen at least ten times. This chain joins TRBV6-2 or TRBV6-3 and TRBJ1-5, with TRBD1 as a possible D gene (6 bases). Germline V CDR1 and CDR2: MNHEY, SVGEGT. This CDR3 is 14 amino acids long. The germline V and J ends were trimmed by 6 bases and 5 bases, with 14 bases remaining between them. The CDR3 region is CASRNRGPDQPQHF. CDR3 nucleotide sequence: TGTGCCAGCAGAAACCGGGGGCCAGATCAGCCCCAGCATTTT.

This clonotype was observed a few times. One junction end disagrees with the germline gene, perhaps due to a read error. This rearrangement joins TRBV20-1 to TRBJ1-1, with TRBD1 matching over 7 bases. The CDR3 is 17 residues long. Germline V CDR1 and CDR2: DFQATT, SNEGSKA (reference sequence). The chain's CDR3 is CCARDTIIGGDGTEAFF. In nucleotides, the CDR3 is TGCTGTGCTAGAGACACCATAATAGGGGGCGATGGCACTGAAGCTTTCTTT.